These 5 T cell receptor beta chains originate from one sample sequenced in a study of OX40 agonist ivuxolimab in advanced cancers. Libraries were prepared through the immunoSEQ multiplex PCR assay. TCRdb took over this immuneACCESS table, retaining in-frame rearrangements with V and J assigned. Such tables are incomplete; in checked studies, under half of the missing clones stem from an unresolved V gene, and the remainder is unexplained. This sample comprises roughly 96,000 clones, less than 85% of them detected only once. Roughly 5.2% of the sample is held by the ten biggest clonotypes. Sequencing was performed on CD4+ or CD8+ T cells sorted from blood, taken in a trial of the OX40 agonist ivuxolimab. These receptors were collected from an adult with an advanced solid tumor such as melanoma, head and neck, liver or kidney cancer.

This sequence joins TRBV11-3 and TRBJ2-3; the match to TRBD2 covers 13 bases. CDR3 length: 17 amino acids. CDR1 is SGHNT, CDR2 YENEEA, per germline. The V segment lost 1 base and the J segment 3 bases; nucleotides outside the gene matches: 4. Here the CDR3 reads CASSLGTSGRATDTQYF. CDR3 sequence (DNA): TGTGCCAGCAGCTTAGGGACTAGCGGGAGAGCGACAGATACGCAGTATTTT.

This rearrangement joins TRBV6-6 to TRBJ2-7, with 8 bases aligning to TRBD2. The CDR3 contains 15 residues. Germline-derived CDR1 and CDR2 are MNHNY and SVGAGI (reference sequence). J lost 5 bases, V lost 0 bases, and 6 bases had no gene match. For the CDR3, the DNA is TGTGCCAGCAGTTACTCAGCGGGAGCCAGGAACGAGCAGTACTTC. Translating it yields CASSYSAGARNEQYF.

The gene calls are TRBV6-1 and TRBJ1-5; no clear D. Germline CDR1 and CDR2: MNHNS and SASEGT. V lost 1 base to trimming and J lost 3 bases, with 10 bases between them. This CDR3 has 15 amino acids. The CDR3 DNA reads TGTGCCAGCAGTGAAGGGGCTCGGAACAATCAGCCCCAGCATTTT. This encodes CASSEGARNNQPQHF.

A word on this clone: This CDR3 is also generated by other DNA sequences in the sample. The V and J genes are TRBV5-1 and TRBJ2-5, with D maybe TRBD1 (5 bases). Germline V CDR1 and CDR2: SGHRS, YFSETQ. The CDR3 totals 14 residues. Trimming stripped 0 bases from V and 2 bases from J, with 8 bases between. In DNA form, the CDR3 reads TGCGCCAGCAGCTTGGGATCAGGGCAAGAGACCCAGTACTTC. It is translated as CASSLGSGQETQYF.

The CDR3 region is CASRHTSGQGAETQYF. In nucleotides, the CDR3 is TGTGCCAGCAGACATACTTCGGGACAGGGGGCGGAGACCCAGTACTTC. The gene calls are TRBV6-6 and TRBJ2-5; 12 bases match TRBD1. CDR3 length equals 16 residues. The J segment lost 5 bases and the V segment lost 6 bases, leaving 10 bases of the junction unmatched. Per germline, CDR1 MNHNY and CDR2 SVGAGI (reference sequence).